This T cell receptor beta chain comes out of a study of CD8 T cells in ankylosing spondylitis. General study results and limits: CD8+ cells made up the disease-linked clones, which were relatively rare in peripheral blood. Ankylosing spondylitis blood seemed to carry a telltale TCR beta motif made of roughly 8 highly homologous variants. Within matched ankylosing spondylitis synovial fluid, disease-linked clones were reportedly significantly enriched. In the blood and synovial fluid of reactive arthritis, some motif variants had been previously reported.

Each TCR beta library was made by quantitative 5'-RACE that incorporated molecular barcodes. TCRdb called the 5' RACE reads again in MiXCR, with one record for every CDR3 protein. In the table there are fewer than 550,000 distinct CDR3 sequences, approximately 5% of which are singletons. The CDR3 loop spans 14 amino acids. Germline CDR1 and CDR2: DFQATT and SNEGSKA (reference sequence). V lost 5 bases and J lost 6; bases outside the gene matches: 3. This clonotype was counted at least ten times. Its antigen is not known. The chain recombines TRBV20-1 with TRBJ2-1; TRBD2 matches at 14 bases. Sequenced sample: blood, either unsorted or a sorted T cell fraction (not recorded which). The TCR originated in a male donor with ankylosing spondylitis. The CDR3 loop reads CSAWGTSGGNEQFF. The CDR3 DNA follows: TGCAGTGCTTGGGGGACTAGCGGGGGCAATGAGCAGTTCTTC.